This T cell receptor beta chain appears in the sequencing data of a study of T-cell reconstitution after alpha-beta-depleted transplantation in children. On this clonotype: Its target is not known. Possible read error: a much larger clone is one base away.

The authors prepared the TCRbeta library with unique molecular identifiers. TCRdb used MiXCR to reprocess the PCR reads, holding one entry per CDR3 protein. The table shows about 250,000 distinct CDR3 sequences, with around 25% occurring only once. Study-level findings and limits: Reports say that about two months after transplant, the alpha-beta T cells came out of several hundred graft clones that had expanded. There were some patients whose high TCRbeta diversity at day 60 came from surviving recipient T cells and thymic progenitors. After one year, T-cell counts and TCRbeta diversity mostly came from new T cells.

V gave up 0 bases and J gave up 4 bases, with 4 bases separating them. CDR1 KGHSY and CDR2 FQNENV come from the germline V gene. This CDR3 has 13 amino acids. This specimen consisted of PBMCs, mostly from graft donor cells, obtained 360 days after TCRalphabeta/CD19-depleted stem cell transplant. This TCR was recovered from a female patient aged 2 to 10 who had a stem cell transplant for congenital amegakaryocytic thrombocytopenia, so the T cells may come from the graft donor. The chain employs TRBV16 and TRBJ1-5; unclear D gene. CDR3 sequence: CASSQSTNQPQHF. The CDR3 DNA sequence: TGTGCCAGCAGCCAATCGACAAATCAGCCCCAGCATTTT.